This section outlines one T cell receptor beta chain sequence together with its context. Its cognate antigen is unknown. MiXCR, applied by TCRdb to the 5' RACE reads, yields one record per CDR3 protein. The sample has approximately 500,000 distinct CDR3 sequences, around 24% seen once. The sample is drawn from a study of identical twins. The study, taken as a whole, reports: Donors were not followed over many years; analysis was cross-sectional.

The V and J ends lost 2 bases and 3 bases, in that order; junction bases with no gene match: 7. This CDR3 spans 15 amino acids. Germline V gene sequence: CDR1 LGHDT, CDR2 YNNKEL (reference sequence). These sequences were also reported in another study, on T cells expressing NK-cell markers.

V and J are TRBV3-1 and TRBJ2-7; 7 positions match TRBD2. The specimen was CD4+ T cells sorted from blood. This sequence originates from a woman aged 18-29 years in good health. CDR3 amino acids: CASSQSGGGRYEQYF. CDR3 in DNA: TGTGCCAGCAGCCAATCGGGGGGAGGACGCTACGAGCAGTACTTC.